The source of this TCR beta chain is a study of T-cell memory formation after mild COVID-19 listed by TCRdb under 2021. Study-level background: TCR sequence clusters from the two donors were found to be largely donor specific. Longitudinal TCRalpha and TCRbeta repertoire sequencing tracked T-cell clones expanding and contracting after mild COVID-19 in two donors. Two young, previously healthy adult volunteers, one female and one male, were included in the cohort. Broad study findings and their caveats: Contracting CD4+ clones turned up mainly in the CM and EM memory subsets, whereas EMRA was where CD8+ clones were enriched. Only two mild cases were covered by the study, and larger cohorts that include severe cases with pre-infection samples were considered necessary. Whether the second-wave clones peaking on day 37 were SARS-CoV-2 specific was not confirmed. Some responding clones were found in pre-infection memory, which suggests that pre-existing cross-reactive memory T cells took part in the SARS-CoV-2 response. Clones that contracted from day 15 to 85 showed balanced CD4/CD8 phenotypes, whereas a second wave of clones that expanded from day 15 to 37 leaned towards CD4+.

Reading the germline V gene gives CDR1 SGHRS and CDR2 YFSETQ. The CDR3 measures 15 amino acids from cysteine to phenylalanine. Just the 45-base CDR3 DNA is kept, in frame starting at base 1. V loses 3 bases, J loses 0 bases, and the germline ends lie 13 bases apart. Sequencing used an Illumina NovaSeq 6000. Using 5'RACE with constant-segment primers, TCRalpha and TCRbeta cDNA libraries were constructed, with sample barcodes and unique molecular identifiers added in the process. RNA was extracted from every sample with Trizol reagent. Libraries were amplified in two PCR steps, with a second sample barcode and Illumina TruSeq adapters added in the second step. Sequencing of libraries was performed on an Illumina NovaSeq with 2 x 150 bp paired-end reads. The source study handled its data this way. With migec v1.2.7, reads were demultiplexed and then collapsed into UMI-guided consensus sequences. Using mixcr v2.1.11, UMI consensuses were aligned to TRA and TRB V and J templates and then assembled into clonotypes. Expanded or contracted clonotypes were those called significant by both edgeR and NoisET, with noise models trained on biological replicates. For edgeR calls, a false discovery rate-adjusted p below 0.01 and a log2 fold-change threshold of 1 were applied. As an exploratory analysis of dynamics, max-normalized trajectories of the 1000 most abundant clonotypes were examined with PCA combined with hierarchical clustering. Each responding clone was given a CD4 or CD8 phenotype based on the CD4+ and CD8+ repertoires, which had been sequenced separately. The public reads were reprocessed in TCRdb via fastp at Q25 and MiXCR, keeping in-frame beta chains. Every distinct CDR3 protein forms one entry, paired with its most common genes and DNA. TCRdb, not the original authors, processed these V and J calls. The sample data list around 200,000 distinct CDR3 sequences, and more than 15% of these were observed just once. The ten largest clones add up to approximately 2% of the sample.

Only a few counts were recorded for this clonotype. No cognate antigen has been identified for it. No quality values exist for individual bases; no much larger clone is one base distant. Ficoll-Paque density gradient centrifugation was the method used to isolate PBMCs. The chain uses TRBV5-1 and TRBJ2-7, with no D gene named confidently. The source material was PBMCs or a T cell subset sorted from them (not recorded which). The clonotype was recovered from an adult woman who had mild COVID-19 (a few samples of this study predate the infection). The sample titles of this study are shuffled in the database, so cell type and time point are left out; the donor was told from shared clones. The CDR3 protein sequence reads: CASSSTGKLSYEQYF. The nucleotide sequence reads as follows: TGCGCCAGCAGCTCTACGGGCAAACTCTCCTACGAGCAGTACTTC.